One and the same sample provided the 25 T cell receptor beta chains below, sequenced in a study of CD8 T cells in ankylosing spondylitis. Using its own MiXCR run on the 5' RACE reads, TCRdb lists one record per CDR3 protein. The sample records 150,000 to 200,000 distinct CDR3 sequences, 10% to 15% being singletons. Material: blood, either unsorted or a sorted T cell fraction (not recorded which). The source is a female donor with ankylosing spondylitis or in good health (not recorded which).

This clonotype was recorded many times. The V gene is TRBV5-1, the J gene TRBJ1-2, with 10 positions matching TRBD1. The CDR3 consists of 14 residues. Germline CDR1 SGHRS, CDR2 YFSETQ. J lost 7 bases, V lost 4 bases, and 7 bases had no gene match. The CDR3 loop is CASSRGQGDGGYTF. The CDR3 DNA reads TGCGCCAGCAGCCGAGGACAGGGGGACGGTGGCTACACCTTC.

There are many counts of this clonotype. V usage is TRBV5-5 and J usage is TRBJ1-5; D is uncertain. The CDR3 is made up of 16 amino acids. The germline V and J ends were trimmed by 3 bases and 0 bases, with 13 bases remaining between them. Germline V gene lookup returns CDR1 SGHKS and CDR2 YYEKEE (reference sequence). The chain's CDR3 is CASSSVSGGSNQPQHF. The DNA for the CDR3 is TGTGCCAGCAGCTCCGTCTCAGGCGGTAGCAATCAGCCCCAGCATTTT.

Ten or more counts support this clonotype. The rearrangement joins TRBV5-5 to TRBJ2-1; either TRBD1 or TRBD2 may supply D (5 bases each). The CDR3 has 14 residues. Trimming took off 6 bases at V and 3 bases at J, with 13 bases between the two ends. Germline V gene data show CDR1 as SGHKS and CDR2 as YYEKEE (reference sequence). The CDR3 DNA reads TGTGCCAGCATTCTGGGGGATTTCTACAATGAGCAGTTCTTC. Encoded protein: CASILGDFYNEQFF. The variable domain in full, with the rest retrieved from reference TRBV5-5 and TRBJ2-1, is DAGVTQSPTHLIKTRGQQVTLRCSPISGHKSVSWYQQVLGQGPQFIFQYYEKEERGRGNFPDRFSARQFPNYSSELNVNALLLGDSALYLCASILGDFYNEQFFGPGTRLTVL.

Ten or more counts support this clonotype. The chain uses TRBV27 and TRBJ1-6, with unresolved D. Germline V gene sequence: CDR1 MNHEY, CDR2 SMNVEV (reference sequence). Trimming took off 2 bases at V and 8 bases at J, with 4 bases between the two ends. CDR3 length: 12 amino acids. The CDR3 region has the DNA TGTGCCAGCAGTTTAGGGTATTCACCCCTCCACTTT. Translating it yields CASSLGYSPLHF.

This clonotype was observed a few times. The chain combines TRBV19 with TRBJ2-7; 8 positions match TRBD1. Germline V lookup: CDR1 LNHDA, CDR2 SQIVND (reference sequence). The CDR3 contains 15 residues. V lost 8 bases and J lost 6; bases outside the gene matches: 15. The CDR3 protein is CASSPTGTGSGEQYF. The CDR3 DNA sequence: TGTGCCAGTTCACCGACCGGGACAGGATCGGGCGAGCAGTACTTC.

The V and J genes are TRBV7-2 and TRBJ2-3; D unresolved. The CDR3 runs 14 residues. V dropped 4 bases and J dropped 4 bases, with 12 bases sitting between them. Germline CDR1 and CDR2: SGHTA and FQGNSA. The CDR3 DNA reads as TGTGCCAGCAGCTCTGGTAGCCTCGCAGATACGCAGTATTTT. Its translation is CASSSGSLADTQYF.

Ten or more counts support this clonotype. The V gene is TRBV20-1, the J gene TRBJ2-1; TRBD2 aligns across 7 bases. The junction had 7 bases not matched to a gene; V was cut back by 2 bases and J by 6 bases. The CDR3 is made up of 14 amino acids. From germline, CDR1 is DFQATT and CDR2 SNEGSKA (reference sequence). The CDR3 bases are TGCAGTGCTAGATGGGGCGGGGGAACCAATGAGCAGTTCTTC. Amino acid sequence: CSARWGGGTNEQFF.

This clonotype was recorded a few times. V is TRBV20-1 and J is TRBJ2-5; D is uncertain. Germline CDR1 is DFQATT and CDR2 is SNEGSKA (reference sequence). Trimming removed 3 bases at V and 5 bases at J, with 13 bases between. The CDR3 runs to 13 residues. The CDR3 is CSASEELEETQYF. CDR3 sequence (DNA): TGCAGTGCTAGTGAGGAATTGGAGGAGACCCAGTACTTC.

This clonotype was counted a single time. As the CDR3 is not closed by the conserved phenylalanine or tryptophan, this likely results from a read error. The chain carries TRBV7-2 and TRBJ2-4; D not certain. V lost 3 bases and J 8 bases, leaving 17 bases between the germline ends. The CDR3 is made up of 15 amino acids. The germline CDR1 and CDR2 sequences are SGHTA and FQGNSA. The CDR3 region is CASSLRQTNRDIQYY. As DNA, the CDR3 is TGTGCCAGCAGCTTGCGGCAGACCAATCGGGACATTCAGTACTAC.

In its sample, this clonotype was seen a few times. The V and J genes are TRBV20-1 and TRBJ2-3; a weak D match, TRBD2 (6 bases). Germline V CDR1 and CDR2: DFQATT, SNEGSKA (reference sequence). The CDR3 contains 16 residues. The V end was cut by 0 bases, the J end by 3 bases, with 16 bases between. Here the CDR3 DNA reads TGCAGTGCTAGAGATCTGGAGGGAGGCCCAACAGATACGCAGTATTTT. As protein: CSARDLEGGPTDTQYF.

This clonotype was recorded many times. V usage is TRBV5-4 and J usage is TRBJ2-2, with unresolved D. The CDR3 runs 15 residues. Looked up from germline, CDR1 is SGHNT and CDR2 is YYREEE (reference sequence). Trimming removed 0 bases at V and 0 bases at J, with 6 bases between. For the CDR3, the DNA is TGTGCCAGCAGCTTGGGGCGTACGAACACCGGGGAGCTGTTTTTT. Protein sequence: CASSLGRTNTGELFF.

In regard to this clonotype: A much larger clone lies one base from this, so it may be a read error. The V and J genes are TRBV29-1 and TRBJ2-5; D gene uncertain. V gave up 6 bases and J gave up 4 bases, with 12 bases separating them. The V gene's germline CDR1 is SQVTM and CDR2 ANQGSEA. The CDR3 is 12 residues long. The CDR3 loop is CSVGPGGETQYF. In DNA form, the CDR3 reads TGCAGCGTCGGCCCGGGTGGAGAGACCCAGTACTTC.

This clonotype has a handful of counts. The rearrangement links TRBV9 to TRBJ2-4; D gene unclear. The CDR3 totals 15 residues. V was cut by 0 bases and J by 8 bases, with 15 bases left in between. CDR1 and CDR2 from the germline V gene are SGDLS and YYNGEE. The CDR3 nucleotides read TGTGCCAGCAGCGTAGATCCTTGGCAGTCGGACATTCAGTACTTC. This codes for CASSVDPWQSDIQYF.

In this sample, this clonotype turned up a few times. The rearrangement joins TRBV30 to TRBJ1-5; D not certain. The V and J ends lost 0 bases and 7 bases respectively, with 13 bases between them. The CDR3 loop spans 14 amino acids. Germline values: CDR1 GTSNPN, CDR2 SVGIG (reference sequence). The CDR3 nucleotides are TGTGCCTGGAGTGTAAAGGGAAGGGAACAGCCCCAGCATTTT. Translating gives CAWSVKGREQPQHF.

The rearrangement uses TRBV7-2 and TRBJ2-7; D is possibly TRBD2 (6 bases). Germline V lookup: CDR1 SGHTA, CDR2 FQGNSA. The CDR3 runs to 17 residues. Trimming removed 1 base from V and 2 bases from J, with 18 bases in between. CDR3 coding DNA: TGTGCCAGCAGCTTAGGCGTGGGGGGAGGAGTCCCCTACGAGCAGTACTTC. This gives the protein CASSLGVGGGVPYEQYF.

V gene TRBV6-1 combines with J gene TRBJ2-5, with 13 bases lining up with TRBD2. The trim removed 5 bases at V and 2 bases at J, leaving 2 bases unmatched. Germline CDR1 is MNHNS and CDR2 is SASEGT. The CDR3 has 15 residues. CDR3 loop: CASSLTSGGQETQYF. CDR3 DNA sequence: TGTGCCAGCAGTTTGACTAGCGGGGGGCAAGAGACCCAGTACTTC.

This clonotype was detected a few times. The chain couples TRBV12-3 or TRBV12-4 to TRBJ2-7; 8 bases align to TRBD2. This CDR3 region has 14 residues. The V gene end was trimmed by 8 bases and the J gene end by 3 bases; junction bases not matched to a gene: 9. Here the CDR3 reads CASGPRAGVYEQYF. The DNA of the CDR3 is TGTGCCAGCGGCCCACGAGCGGGAGTCTACGAGCAGTACTTC.

This clonotype has at least ten counts. The chain carries TRBV21-1 and TRBJ1-5. TRBV21-1 is recorded as a pseudogene. The CDR3 contains 16 residues. The CDR3: CASSTFEQYSNQPQHF. CDR3 coding DNA: TGTGCCAGCAGCACATTTGAGCAGTATAGCAATCAGCCCCAGCATTTT.

This clonotype appeared a few times. The chain is built from TRBV5-1 and TRBJ2-1, with 14 bases fitting TRBD2. V was pared by 6 bases and J by 4 bases, with 6 bases of the junction left unmatched. CDR1 is SGHRS and CDR2 is YFSETQ in the germline V gene. CDR3 length: 16 residues. In DNA, the CDR3 is TGCGCCAGCAACAGACTAGCGGGAGGGAATTACAATGAGCAGTTCTTC. This sequence encodes CASNRLAGGNYNEQFF.

The chain links TRBV12-3 or TRBV12-4 to TRBJ2-3, with TRBD2 matching 8 bases. This CDR3 comprises 18 residues. The CDR3 loop is CTISLGLGVAGFTDTQYF. The CDR3 DNA reads TGTACCATCAGTTTAGGACTGGGAGTAGCGGGGTTCACAGATACGCAGTATTTT.

In DNA, the CDR3 is TGTGCCAGCAGCTTGGTGGCCACGAGCTCCTACGAGCAGTTCTTC. Amino acids: CASSLVATSSYEQFF. V is TRBV7-2 and J is TRBJ2-7, with no clear D. The J call is uncertain, as TRBJ2-1 better fits the DNA end. Per germline, CDR1 SGHTA and CDR2 FQGNSA. The CDR3 contains 15 residues.

This clonotype was picked up many times. CDR3 protein: CASSYRRGGSPSTDTQYF. CDR3 sequence (DNA): TGTGCCAGCAGCTATCGGCGGGGTGGAAGTCCTTCCACAGATACGCAGTATTTT. The V call is TRBV7-8, the J call TRBJ2-3; possible D gene TRBD2, 6 bases. This CDR3 has 18 residues. Germline V lookup: CDR1 SGHVS, CDR2 FQNEAQ. The V end was cut by 4 bases, the J end by 2 bases, with 22 bases between.

This clonotype came up a few times. This sequence joins TRBV12-3 or TRBV12-4 and TRBJ2-7; D is unclear. There are 13 residues in the CDR3. Trimming removed 6 bases from V and 0 bases from J, with 9 bases in between. The CDR3 DNA reads as TGTGCCAGCAGCACCCACGGCTCCTACGAGCAGTACTTC. This sequence encodes CASSTHGSYEQYF.

This clonotype has a count of ten or more. The chain recombines TRBV5-1 with TRBJ2-3; no clear D. The CDR3 is 14 residues long. The germline CDR1 and CDR2 sequences are SGHRS and YFSETQ. The ends were cut back, 0 bases at V and 1 base at J, with 6 bases in the middle. The CDR3 sequence is CASSLGYRTDTQYF. Written as DNA, the CDR3 is TGCGCCAGCAGCTTGGGGTACCGCACAGATACGCAGTATTTT.

This clonotype was counted at least ten times. CDR3 sequence reads: CASSPAALNQPQHF. The CDR3 nucleotides read TGTGCCAGCAGCCCCGCGGCACTAAATCAGCCCCAGCATTTT. The rearrangement joins TRBV16 to TRBJ1-5, with no clear D. Trimming took 4 bases from V and 4 from J, leaving 11 bases between them. In germline, CDR1 is KGHSY, CDR2 FQNENV. The CDR3 has 14 residues.